These 14 T cell receptor beta chains were sequenced from one sample in a study of CD8 T cells in Susac syndrome. After extraction with the RNeasy kit, roughly 0.45 to 1 ug of the RNA was reverse transcribed using random hexamers. Each CDR3 protein is one row after TCRdb ran MiXCR on the immunoSEQ multiplex PCR reads. The table records approximately 300,000 distinct CDR3 sequences, 75% to 85% of them present only once. Sequenced material: CD8+ T cells from PBMCs. These receptors all come from a human donor with multiple sclerosis.

The chain uses TRBV30 and TRBJ2-1; a possible D gene is TRBD1 (6 bases). V was clipped by 5 bases and J by 0 bases, with 11 bases between them. Germline loops: CDR1 GTSNPN, CDR2 SVGIG (reference sequence). This CDR3 is built from 14 residues. The CDR3 DNA sequence: TGTGCCTGGGACAGGTCAGGCTCCTACAATGAGCAGTTCTTC. Translated, it gives CAWDRSGSYNEQFF.

CDR3 sequence: CASSQDQGSQPQHF. The CDR3 nucleotides read TGTGCCAGCAGCCAAGACCAGGGGAGCCAGCCCCAGCATTTT. The genes are TRBV3-1 and TRBJ1-5; TRBD1 is a possible D gene (6 bases). Deletions cut 0 bases from V and 7 bases from J, with 10 bases between. CDR1 LGHDT and CDR2 YNNKEL come from the germline V gene (reference sequence). The CDR3 is 14 amino acids.

The chain employs TRBV7-9 and TRBJ2-5, with 9 nucleotides matching TRBD1. This CDR3 region has 13 residues. Trimming at V came to 6 bases and at J to 4 bases, leaving 3 bases not matched to a gene. Per the germline V gene, CDR1 is SEHNR and CDR2 is FQNEAQ (reference sequence). The DNA of the CDR3 is TGTGCCAGCAGGACAGGGGGTGCAGAGACCCAGTACTTC. Translated, it gives CASRTGGAETQYF.

This chain joins TRBV28 and TRBJ2-1; D perhaps matches TRBD1 (6 bases). The V gene lost 7 bases and the J gene lost 0 bases, with 16 bases spanning the gap. Germline V lookup: CDR1 MDHEN, CDR2 SYDVKM. CDR3 length: 16 amino acids. In DNA, the CDR3 is TGTGCCAGCACCCAAAGGGGGTCGAGCTCCTACAATGAGCAGTTCTTC. It yields the protein CASTQRGSSSYNEQFF. The full variable domain, in which reference TRBV28 and TRBJ2-1 provide the parts outside the CDR3, is DVKVTQSSRYLVKRTGEKVFLECVQDMDHENMFWYRQDPGLGLRLIYFSYDVKMKEKGDIPEGYSVSREKKERFSLILESASTNQTSMYLCASTQRGSSSYNEQFFGPGTRLTVL.

V is TRBV6-4 and J is TRBJ2-2; 10 positions agree with TRBD2. After removal of 3 bases from V and 0 bases from J, the junction contained 1 base not matched to a gene. Germline lookup yields CDR1 MRHNA and CDR2 SNTAGT. The length of the CDR3 is 16 residues. CDR3 region: CASSDSGRTNTGELFF. The CDR3 DNA sequence: TGTGCCAGCAGTGATAGCGGGAGGACGAACACCGGGGAGCTGTTTTTT.

CDR3 coding DNA: TGTGCCAGCACACTGGCGGAGGGCTACAATGAGCAGTTCTTC. Translating gives CASTLAEGYNEQFF. The V and J genes are TRBV12-3 or TRBV12-4 and TRBJ2-1, with D perhaps matching TRBD2 (6 bases). The germline V and J ends were trimmed by 7 bases and 3 bases, with 13 bases remaining between them. The CDR3 loop spans 14 amino acids.

This chain joins TRBV29-1 and TRBJ2-1, with 8 bases lining up with TRBD2. V lost 7 bases and J lost 10; bases outside the gene matches: 9. CDR3 length: 12 residues. Germline loops: CDR1 SQVTM, CDR2 ANQGSEA. The CDR3 region is CSAPGGDGEQFF. The CDR3 DNA follows: TGCAGCGCCCCGGGGGGGGACGGCGAGCAGTTCTTC.

CDR3 sequence reads: CASSQARNEQFF. The CDR3 nucleotides read TGTGCCAGCAGCCAAGCGCGGAATGAGCAGTTCTTC. The chain has TRBV4-2 and TRBJ2-1; D gene uncertain. Trimming took 1 base from V and 7 from J, leaving 5 bases between them. There are 12 residues in the CDR3. Looked up from germline, CDR1 is LGHNA and CDR2 is YNFKEQ.

Remarks on this clonotype: A junction boundary mismatches the germline segment, possibly from a read error. The V and J genes are TRBV5-1 and TRBJ1-2, with TRBD1 as a possible D gene (5 bases). The CDR3 totals 13 residues. Per the germline V gene, CDR1 is SGHRS and CDR2 is YFSETQ. The CDR3 here is CASSPTENYGYTF. CDR3 nucleotides: TGTGCCAGCAGCCCGACAGAGAACTATGGCTACACCTTC.

The chain has TRBV20-1 and TRBJ2-1; 10 bases are a match to TRBD2. The germline gives CDR1 DFQATT, CDR2 SNEGSKA (reference sequence). The CDR3 loop spans 15 amino acids. V gave up 0 bases and J gave up 5 bases; unmatched junction bases: 4. CDR3 sequence: CSARDHLAGDNEQFF. The CDR3 DNA follows: TGCAGTGCTAGAGATCATCTAGCGGGAGACAATGAGCAGTTCTTC.

The V and J genes are TRBV6-1 and TRBJ1-1; TRBD1 might be the D (6 bases). The V gene lost 6 bases and the J gene lost 0 bases, with 23 bases spanning the gap. CDR3 size: 18 residues. Germline CDR1 and CDR2: MNHNS and SASEGT. CDR3 protein: CASSLVYHRESMNTEAFF. CDR3 coding DNA: TGTGCCAGCAGCCTAGTTTACCACAGGGAATCTATGAACACTGAAGCTTTCTTT.

V usage is TRBV27 and J usage is TRBJ2-3; a weak D match, TRBD2 (6 bases). Germline CDR1 is MNHEY and CDR2 is SMNVEV (reference sequence). V lost 7 bases, J lost 1 base, and 15 bases lay in between. CDR3 length: 15 residues. CDR3 sequence: CASTLGGHRTDTQYF. In nucleotides, the CDR3 is TGTGCCAGCACCCTGGGAGGACATCGCACAGATACGCAGTATTTT.

This sequence joins TRBV27 and TRBJ1-5; D is undetermined. The germline gives CDR1 MNHEY, CDR2 SMNVEV (reference sequence). This CDR3 is built from 14 residues. Trimming shortened V by 6 bases and J by 4 bases, and 13 bases separated the two germline ends. This CDR3 is CASRPDGDNQPQHF. The DNA of the CDR3 is TGTGCCAGCAGACCGGACGGTGATAATCAGCCCCAGCATTTT.

This clonotype was seen only a few times. This rearrangement joins TRBV27 to TRBJ2-7, with unresolved D. The germline V and J ends were trimmed by 2 bases and 3 bases, with 8 bases remaining between them. The CDR3 length is 13 residues. Germline-derived CDR1 and CDR2 are MNHEY and SMNVEV (reference sequence). The CDR3 sequence is CASSLGPNYEQYF. In DNA form, the CDR3 reads TGTGCCAGCAGTTTAGGGCCCAACTACGAGCAGTACTTC.